These 8 T cell receptor beta chains were sequenced from one sample in a study of T cell repertoires in cytomegalovirus infection. MiXCR was run by TCRdb on the reads, yielding one entry per CDR3 protein. Seen here are under 150,000 distinct CDR3 sequences, about 10% observed once, and the top ten hold about 9.4%. Sequencing was performed on PBMCs. The origin of the receptors is a human donor in good health (CMV status not recorded). Some clones in this sample may be carry-over from other donors' samples.

This clonotype was seen only a few times. This rearrangement joins TRBV29-1 to TRBJ1-4; 12 nucleotides align to TRBD1. The J segment lost 2 bases and the V segment lost 7 bases, leaving 14 bases of the junction unmatched. This CDR3 has 18 amino acids. Germline assignment: CDR1 SQVTM and CDR2 ANQGSEA. CDR3 in DNA: TGCAGCGCCGGCTCCGGGACAGGGGGCACAGGGACTAATGAAAAACTGTTTTTT. Translation: CSAGSGTGGTGTNEKLFF.

This clonotype was recorded many times. The V and J genes are TRBV24-1 and TRBJ2-1; weak D call: TRBD1 (5 bases). V gave up 2 bases and J gave up 4 bases, with 14 bases separating them. The CDR3 consists of 16 residues. Germline lookup yields CDR1 KGHDR and CDR2 SFDVKD. CDR3 protein: CATSDSVAGAYNEQFF. The CDR3 DNA is TGTGCCACCAGTGATTCCGTCGCTGGGGCATACAATGAGCAGTTCTTC.

The chain has TRBV28 and TRBJ2-6; tentatively, D is TRBD1 (5 bases). The V gene's germline CDR1 is MDHEN and CDR2 SYDVKM. V dropped 5 bases and J dropped 0 bases, with 11 bases sitting between them. CDR3 length equals 16 residues. The chain's CDR3 is CASSPPTGSGANVLTF. The CDR3 DNA reads as TGTGCCAGCAGTCCACCCACAGGCTCTGGGGCCAACGTCCTGACTTTC.

This clonotype has a count of ten or more. V gene TRBV4-2 combines with J gene TRBJ1-2, with a possible D match to TRBD1 (6 bases). Trimming left V 0 bases short and J 7 bases short, with 27 bases between. CDR3 length: 19 amino acids. Germline CDR1 LGHNA, CDR2 YNFKEQ. CDR3 loop: CASSQEGVVLGTPPFGYTF. The DNA for the CDR3 is TGTGCCAGCAGCCAAGAGGGGGTTGTGTTGGGGACACCGCCCTTTGGCTACACCTTC.

This clonotype was counted at least ten times. The chain carries TRBV28 and TRBJ2-7; maybe TRBD1 (5 bases). Germline assignment: CDR1 MDHEN and CDR2 SYDVKM. This CDR3 comprises 14 residues. Deletions cut 5 bases from V and 2 bases from J, with 13 bases between. The CDR3 spells CASSLPPTAYEQYF. The CDR3 DNA reads TGTGCCAGCAGTCTACCCCCGACAGCCTACGAGCAGTACTTC.

This clonotype was seen at least ten times. J is TRBJ1-1 and V is TRBV7-2; D gene unclear. Trimming pared 1 base from V and 4 bases from J, leaving 13 bases between. This CDR3 contains 15 residues. Germline lookup yields CDR1 SGHTA and CDR2 FQGNSA. CDR3 bases: TGTGCCAGCAGCTTAGTCCCCCGAGGAGTCACTGAAGCTTTCTTT. Translating it yields CASSLVPRGVTEAFF. The full variable domain, completed using reference TRBV7-2 and TRBJ1-1, is GAGVSQSPSNKVTEKGKDVELRCDPISGHTALYWYRQSLGQGLEFLIYFQGNSAPDKSGLPSDRFSAERTGGSVSTLTIQRTQQEDSAVYLCASSLVPRGVTEAFFGQGTRLTVV.

At least ten counts were recorded for this clonotype. The V call is TRBV6-5, the J call TRBJ2-7; 8 bases are a match to TRBD1. This CDR3 contains 14 residues. The germline V gene has CDR1 MNHEY and CDR2 SVGAGI. The ends lost 2 bases at V and 5 bases at J; junction bases unmatched: 5. CDR3 sequence reads: CASSYQDRVNEQYF. DNA for the CDR3: TGTGCCAGCAGTTACCAGGACAGGGTCAACGAGCAGTACTTC.

The chain recombines TRBV5-1 with TRBJ1-1; possibly TRBD1 for D (6 bases). The length of the CDR3 is 14 residues. Germline V gene data show CDR1 as SGHRS and CDR2 as YFSETQ. The ends were cut back, 0 bases at V and 6 bases at J, with 12 bases in the middle. The CDR3 reads CASSLGYRDPEAFF. The CDR3 region has the DNA TGCGCCAGCAGCTTGGGCTACAGGGACCCTGAAGCTTTCTTT. Filled out from reference TRBV5-1 and TRBJ1-1, the complete variable domain reads KAGVTQTPRYLIKTRGQQVTLSCSPISGHRSVSWYQQTPGQGLQFLFEYFSETQRNKGNFPGRFSGRQFSNSRSEMNVSTLELGDSALYLCASSLGYRDPEAFFGQGTRLTVV.